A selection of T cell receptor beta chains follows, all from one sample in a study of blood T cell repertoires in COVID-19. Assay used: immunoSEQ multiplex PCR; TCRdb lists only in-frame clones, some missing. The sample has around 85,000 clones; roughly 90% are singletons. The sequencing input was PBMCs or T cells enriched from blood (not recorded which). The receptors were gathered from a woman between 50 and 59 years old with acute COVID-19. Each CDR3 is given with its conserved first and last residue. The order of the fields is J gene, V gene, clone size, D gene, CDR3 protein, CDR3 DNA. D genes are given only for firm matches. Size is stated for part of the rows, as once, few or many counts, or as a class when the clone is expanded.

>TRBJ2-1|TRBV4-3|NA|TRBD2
CASSFSLAGDSNEQFF
TGCGCCAGCAGCTTTTCACTAGCGGGAGACTCCAATGAGCAGTTCTTC
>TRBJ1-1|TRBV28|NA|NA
CASSLSWTMAFF
TGTGCCAGCAGTCTATCTTGGACTATGGCTTTCTTT
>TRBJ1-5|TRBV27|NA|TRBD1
CASRYDRALNQPQHF
TGTGCCAGCAGGTACGACAGGGCCCTCAATCAGCCCCAGCATTTT
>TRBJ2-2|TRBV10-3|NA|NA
CAISGRGLNTGELFF
TGTGCCATCAGTGGACGAGGACTGAACACCGGGGAGCTGTTTTTT
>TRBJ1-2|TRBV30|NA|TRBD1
CATHRQGRYGYTF
TGTGCCACGCATAGACAGGGACGCTATGGCTACACCTTC
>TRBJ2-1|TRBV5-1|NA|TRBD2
CASSPRGGLVDEQFF
TGCGCCAGCAGCCCCCGGGGGGGTTTAGTCGATGAGCAGTTCTTC
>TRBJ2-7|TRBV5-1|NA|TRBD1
CASSLGGQGQGEQYF
TGCGCCAGCAGCTTGGGGGGACAGGGCCAAGGCGAGCAGTACTTC
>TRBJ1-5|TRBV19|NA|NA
CAIAAVYSNQPQHF
TGTGCCATAGCGGCTGTTTATAGCAATCAGCCCCAGCATTTT
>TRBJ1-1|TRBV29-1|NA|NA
CSVGTATNTEAFF
TGCAGCGTTGGGACAGCAACGAACACTGAAGCTTTCTTT
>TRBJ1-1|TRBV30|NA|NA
CAWMGVARGGRNTEAFF
TGTGCCTGGATGGGGGTGGCCCGCGGGGGGAGGAACACTGAAGCTTTCTTT
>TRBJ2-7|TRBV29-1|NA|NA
CSVDSEGVGYEQYF
TGCAGCGTTGACTCTGAGGGGGTTGGCTACGAGCAGTACTTC
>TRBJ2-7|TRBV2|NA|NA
CASRADRPYSYEQYF
TGTGCCAGCAGGGCAGACAGGCCCTACTCCTACGAGCAGTACTTC
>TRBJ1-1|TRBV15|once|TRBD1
CATSSMDRGHVEAFF
TGTGCCACCAGCAGTATGGACAGGGGGCATGTTGAAGCTTTCTTT
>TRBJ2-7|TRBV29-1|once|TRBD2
CSVRGGSREQYF
TGCAGCGTTCGCGGGGGGTCGAGAGAGCAGTACTTC
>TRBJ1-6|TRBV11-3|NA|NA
CASSSWEEGNSPLHF
TGTGCCAGCAGCTCGTGGGAAGAGGGTAATTCACCCCTCCACTTT
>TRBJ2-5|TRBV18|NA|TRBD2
CASSPPSGTLETQYF
TGTGCCAGCTCACCACCAAGCGGGACCTTGGAGACCCAGTACTTC
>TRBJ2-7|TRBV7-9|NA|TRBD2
CASSLLAVYEQYF
TGTGCCAGCAGCTTACTAGCGGTCTACGAGCAGTACTTC
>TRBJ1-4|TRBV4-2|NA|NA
CASSQDSREKLFF
TGTGCCAGCAGCCAAGATTCGCGGGAAAAACTGTTTTTT
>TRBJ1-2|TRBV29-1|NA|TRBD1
CSVEPRGLGGYTF
TGCAGCGTTGAACCCAGGGGGCTCGGTGGCTACACCTTC
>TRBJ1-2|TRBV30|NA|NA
CAWSRGNYGYTF
TGTGCCTGGAGCCGAGGGAACTATGGCTACACCTTC
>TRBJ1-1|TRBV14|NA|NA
CASTGHLNTEAFF
TGTGCCAGCACAGGACACCTGAACACTGAAGCTTTCTTT
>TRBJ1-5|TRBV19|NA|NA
CASRTLGDINQPQHF
TGTGCCAGTAGAACTCTTGGGGACATAAATCAGCCCCAGCATTTT
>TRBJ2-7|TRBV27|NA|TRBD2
CASSPSLAGGPNEQYF
TGTGCCAGCAGTCCCTCATTAGCGGGAGGGCCCAACGAGCAGTACTTC
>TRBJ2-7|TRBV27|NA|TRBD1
CASSSLARQGHEQYF
TGTGCCAGCAGTTCCCTCGCCCGACAGGGCCACGAGCAGTACTTC
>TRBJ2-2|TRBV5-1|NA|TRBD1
CASSTNRGHSANTGELFF
TGCGCCAGCAGCACAAACAGGGGGCACTCCGCGAACACCGGGGAGCTGTTTTTT
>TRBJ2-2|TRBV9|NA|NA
CASSVVSGNTGELFF
TGTGCCAGCAGCGTAGTAAGCGGGAACACCGGGGAGCTGTTTTTT
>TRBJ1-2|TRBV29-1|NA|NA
CSVEGNRVSGYTF
TGCAGCGTTGAAGGGAACAGGGTCAGTGGCTACACCTTC
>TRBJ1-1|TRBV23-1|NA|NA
CAGQPGNQRTEAFF
TGCGCCGGCCAACCGGGGAACCAGAGAACTGAAGCTTTCTTT
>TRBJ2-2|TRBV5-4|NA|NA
CASSFGTSTGELFF
TGTGCCAGCAGCTTTGGGACATCTACGGGGGAGCTGTTTTTT
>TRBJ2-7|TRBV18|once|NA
CASSPPAGGFDEQYF
TGTGCCAGCTCACCACCGGCAGGGGGGTTCGACGAGCAGTACTTC
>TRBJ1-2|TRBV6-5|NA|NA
CASSSPSGGSGYTF
TGTGCCAGCAGTTCCCCCTCGGGGGGAAGTGGCTACACCTTC
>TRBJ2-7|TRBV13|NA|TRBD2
CASSLRLAGYEQYF
TGTGCCAGCAGCCTGCGACTAGCGGGCTACGAGCAGTACTTC
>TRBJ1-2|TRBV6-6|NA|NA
CASHSKGEDYGYTF
TGTGCCAGCCACAGTAAAGGGGAGGACTATGGCTACACCTTC
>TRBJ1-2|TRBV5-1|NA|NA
CASSFQGWDGYTF
TGCGCCAGCAGCTTTCAGGGGTGGGATGGCTACACCTTC
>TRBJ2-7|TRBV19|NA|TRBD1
CASSWQGAAYEQYF
TGTGCCAGTAGTTGGCAGGGGGCCGCCTACGAGCAGTACTTC